One sample yielded the 9 T cell receptor beta chains listed below, sequenced in a study of T-cell memory formation after mild COVID-19. TCRdb called the 5' RACE reads again in MiXCR, with one record for every CDR3 protein. Of around 500,000 distinct CDR3 sequences in the sample, around a sixth were seen once. The sequenced material came from PBMCs or a T cell subset sorted from them (not recorded which). These receptors were taken from an adult woman who had mild COVID-19 (a few samples of this study predate the infection). Cell type and time point are not known.

This clonotype was picked up a small number of times. The chain carries TRBV5-1 and TRBJ2-6; 13 nucleotides line up with TRBD2. The CDR3 is 19 residues long. CDR1 and CDR2 (germline): SGHRS, YFSETQ. Trimming cost V 4 bases and J 4 bases; bases outside gene matches: 11. CDR3: CASSPWTSGGTLGANVLTF. The CDR3 nucleotides read TGCGCCAGCAGCCCATGGACTAGCGGGGGCACATTGGGGGCCAACGTCCTGACTTTC.

The chain couples TRBV20-1 to TRBJ2-3; 10 bases match TRBD2. The CDR3 is made up of 17 amino acids. Germline CDR1 reads DFQATT; CDR2 reads SNEGSKA (reference sequence). V trimming: 0 bases; J trimming: 0 bases; junction bases outside the gene matches: 6. CDR3 coding DNA: TGCAGTGCTAGAGATCCGGGACTAGCGAGTAGCACAGATACGCAGTATTTT. This translates into CSARDPGLASSTDTQYF.

This clonotype was picked up a small number of times. The genes are TRBV7-8 and TRBJ1-2; 11 bases fit TRBD1. The CDR3 sequence is 17 residues long. V lost 3 bases to trimming and J lost 0 bases; unmatched junction nucleotides: 6. In germline, CDR1 is SGHVS, CDR2 FQNEAQ. This CDR3 is CASSFAGQGGPNYGYTF. Here the CDR3 DNA reads TGTGCCAGCAGCTTTGCGGGACAGGGGGGACCTAACTATGGCTACACCTTC.

This clonotype was seen more than once but under ten times. The CDR3 sequence: CASSYGKGGNEQFF. The CDR3 DNA is TGTGCCAGTAGTTACGGAAAGGGGGGGAATGAGCAGTTCTTC. The rearrangement uses TRBV19 and TRBJ2-1, with TRBD2 as a possible D gene (7 bases). V lost 5 bases, J lost 7 bases, and 15 bases lay in between. CDR3 length: 14 amino acids. CDR1 and CDR2 (germline): LNHDA, SQIVND (reference sequence). Variable domain in full (rest from reference TRBV19 and TRBJ2-1): DGGITQSPKYLFRKEGQNVTLSCEQNLNHDAMYWYRQDPGQGLRLIYYSQIVNDFQKGDIAEGYSVSREKKESFPLTVTSAQKNPTAFYLCASSYGKGGNEQFFGPGTRLTVL.

This clonotype occurred a few times. J is TRBJ2-7 and V is TRBV5-1; perhaps TRBD1 as D (5 bases). V was clipped by 4 bases and J by 3 bases, with 17 bases between them. Germline V gene sequence: CDR1 SGHRS, CDR2 YFSETQ. This CDR3 region has 15 residues. CDR3 sequence reads: CASSLHPTRDYEQYF. The CDR3 DNA reads as TGCGCCAGCAGCCTCCATCCCACCAGGGACTACGAGCAGTACTTC.

The chain is built from TRBV5-1 and TRBJ2-7; TRBD1 is a possible D gene (6 bases). The CDR3 is made up of 14 amino acids. Germline V gene data show CDR1 as SGHRS and CDR2 as YFSETQ. Trimming stripped 6 bases from V and 3 bases from J, with 16 bases between. CDR3 DNA: TGCGCCAGCACACTTACCGGACAGAACTACGAGCAGTACTTC. Translating gives CASTLTGQNYEQYF.

V usage is TRBV6-1 and J usage is TRBJ1-5; D gene uncertain. V gave up 8 bases and J gave up 6 bases, with 17 bases separating them. The length of the CDR3 is 14 residues. Germline V CDR1 and CDR2: MNHNS, SASEGT. The CDR3 DNA is TGTGCCAGCCAAATCCAGATAACCAGTCAGCCCCAGCATTTT. Translated: CASQIQITSQPQHF.

This clonotype was seen a handful of times. V usage is TRBV5-1 and J usage is TRBJ2-5; TRBD2 aligns across 9 bases. Germline values: CDR1 SGHRS, CDR2 YFSETQ. Unmatched junction bases numbered 14, after V lost 2 bases and J lost 9 bases. The CDR3 extends over 16 amino acids. The CDR3 DNA reads TGCGCCAGCAGCTTCGATTCCCGAGCGGGGGGAGGGGCCCAGTACTTC. This gives the protein CASSFDSRAGGGAQYF. Looking up the rest from reference TRBV5-1 and TRBJ2-5 gives the full variable domain: KAGVTQTPRYLIKTRGQQVTLSCSPISGHRSVSWYQQTPGQGLQFLFEYFSETQRNKGNFPGRFSGRQFSNSRSEMNVSTLELGDSALYLCASSFDSRAGGGAQYFGPGTRLLVL.

The rearrangement joins TRBV4-1 to TRBJ2-5; perhaps TRBD2 as D (6 bases). The germline CDR1 and CDR2 sequences are MGHRA and YSYEKL. Deletions cut 1 base from V and 3 bases from J, with 6 bases between. The length of the CDR3 is 13 residues. The CDR3 DNA reads as TGCGCCAGCAGCCAAGCGGGGGAAGAGACCCAGTACTTC. Translation gives CASSQAGEETQYF.